Below, 30 T cell receptor beta chains from the same sample are listed, as sequenced in a study of T cells in Graves' hyperthyroidism and ophthalmopathy. RNA transcripts served as the template for amplifying TCR beta CDR3 regions. First-round RT-PCR of the TCR CDR3 relied on the HTBI primer set. From the multiplex PCR reads, TCRdb called clonotypes with MiXCR, one entry per CDR3 protein. This table holds about 640,000 distinct CDR3 sequences, approximately 42% found once. The sequenced material came from peripheral blood or thyroid tissue (not recorded which). The receptor source for this set is an adult man with Graves' disease, either hyperthyroidism or ophthalmopathy (not recorded which).

This chain links TRBV7-6 with TRBJ1-2; 12 positions agree with TRBD1. Germline V gene data show CDR1 as SGHVS and CDR2 as FNYEAQ. Losses at the gene ends were 5 bases for V and 5 bases for J; bases not matched to a gene: 9. The CDR3 is 16 amino acids. The CDR3 here is CASSQAGTGGRYGYTF. CDR3 in DNA: TGTGCCAGCAGCCAAGCCGGGACAGGGGGCCGGTATGGCTACACCTTC.

This clonotype was observed a few times. The V and J genes are TRBV12-3 or TRBV12-4 and TRBJ2-5; D is undetermined. V was cut by 4 bases and J by 1 base, with 16 bases left in between. The CDR3 sequence is 16 residues long. CDR3: CASSYSTAYVQETQYF. CDR3 DNA sequence: TGTGCCAGCAGTTACTCGACTGCTTACGTCCAAGAGACCCAGTACTTC.

This clonotype was recorded a few times. V is TRBV6-5 and J is TRBJ2-7; D perhaps matches TRBD2 (6 bases). This CDR3 comprises 13 residues. The germline gives CDR1 MNHEY, CDR2 SVGAGI. V gave up 6 bases and J gave up 5 bases, with 14 bases separating them. This CDR3 reads CASRGGVSDEQYF. The CDR3 DNA follows: TGTGCCAGCAGAGGCGGGGTGAGCGACGAGCAGTACTTC.

For this clonotype: A read error may account for a junction end that differs from germline. The chain links TRBV2 to TRBJ2-5; D is perhaps TRBD1 (6 bases). This CDR3 region has 13 residues. Per the germline V gene, CDR1 is SNHLY and CDR2 is FYNNEI. The DNA for the CDR3 is TGTGCCAGCAGTCAGGGGTTCCAAGAGACTCAGTACTTC. Translating gives CASSQGFQETQYF.

The genes are TRBV15 and TRBJ1-4; maybe TRBD1 (5 bases). This CDR3 spans 14 amino acids. V was shortened by 0 bases and J by 8 bases, with 10 bases between the two germline ends. Germline lookup yields CDR1 LNHNV and CDR2 YYDKDF (reference sequence). The CDR3, as DNA: TGTGCCACCAGCAGAGATCGGGGCGTCGAAAAACTGTTTTTT. Its protein is CATSRDRGVEKLFF.

This clonotype came up once. The V call is TRBV29-1, the J call TRBJ1-1, with TRBD1 matching 10 bases. This CDR3 contains 13 residues. Germline trimming cut 7 bases from V and 5 bases from J; bases unmatched to any gene: 7. Germline CDR1 is SQVTM and CDR2 is ANQGSEA. DNA for the CDR3: TGCAGCGCCACCCCGGGACAGGGGACTGAAGCTTTCTTT. Encoded protein: CSATPGQGTEAFF.

About this clonotype itself: At one end, the junction sequence differs from germline, possibly due to a read error. The gene calls are TRBV15 and TRBJ2-7; 10 bases map to TRBD2. The CDR3 is 15 residues long. Germline lookup yields CDR1 LNHNV and CDR2 YYDKDF (reference sequence). The CDR3, as DNA: TGTGCCACCGGCAGGGCTAGCGGGAGTTCTTACGAACAGTACTTC. Its translation is CATGRASGSSYEQYF.

Concerning this clonotype itself: This sequence may be a read error, since a much larger clone differs from it by one base. The chain carries TRBV6-6 and TRBJ2-5, with 8 bases lining up with TRBD1. Germline values: CDR1 MNHNY, CDR2 SVGAGI (reference sequence). The CDR3 is 14 amino acids. Trimming took 6 bases from V and 5 from J; bases not matched to a gene: 8. The CDR3 sequence is CASSHRQGRETQYF. The CDR3 region has the DNA TGTGCCAGCAGCCACCGACAGGGGCGCGAGACCCAGTACTTC.

This clonotype has a count of ten or more. This rearrangement joins TRBV7-9 to TRBJ2-6, with D perhaps being TRBD1 or TRBD2 (5 bases each). Trimming shortened V by 2 bases and J by 4 bases, and 9 bases separated the two germline ends. Germline values: CDR1 SEHNR, CDR2 FQNEAQ (reference sequence). The length of the CDR3 is 15 residues. CDR3 in amino acids: CASSLQGPGANVLTF. The CDR3 nucleotides are TGTGCCAGCAGCTTACAGGGACCCGGGGCCAACGTCCTGACTTTC.

In its sample, this clonotype was seen a few times. V and J are TRBV20-1 and TRBJ1-1, with D perhaps matching TRBD1 (6 bases). This CDR3 region has 15 residues. CDR1 and CDR2 (germline): DFQATT, SNEGSKA (reference sequence). Trimming took off 0 bases at V and 5 bases at J, with 16 bases between the two ends. CDR3 residues: CSARDYTGLGTEAFF. The CDR3 bases are TGCAGTGCTAGAGATTATACAGGGTTGGGTACTGAAGCTTTCTTT.

This clonotype occurred a few times. The V call is TRBV9, the J call TRBJ1-4, with D tentatively TRBD1 (6 bases). Trimming cost V 0 bases and J 2 bases, with 26 bases left between them. The CDR3 is 21 residues long. Germline CDR1 and CDR2: SGDLS and YYNGEE. In DNA form, the CDR3 reads TGTGCCAGCAGCGTAGCCCCTCAGTCCCTTCTTACAGGGAGCACTAATGAAAAACTGTTTTTT. Translating it yields CASSVAPQSLLTGSTNEKLFF.

The V call is TRBV7-9, the J call TRBJ2-7; TRBD1 agrees at 10 bases. The CDR3 contains 15 residues. Germline CDR1 reads SEHNR; CDR2 reads FQNEAQ (reference sequence). J gave up 3 bases and V 5 bases, and 7 bases lay outside the gene matches. For the CDR3, the DNA is TGTGCCAGCAGCGATCCGGACAGGGGGGACTACGAGCAGTACTTC. Its protein product is CASSDPDRGDYEQYF.

As to this clonotype: A much more abundant neighbour one base away suggests this may be a read error. This chain connects TRBV10-3 to TRBJ2-5; 8 nucleotides line up with TRBD2. Germline CDR1 ENHRY, CDR2 SYGVKD. The CDR3 loop spans 14 amino acids. Unmatched junction bases numbered 2, after V lost 2 bases and J lost 3 bases. CDR3 sequence (DNA): TGTGCCATCAGTGAGACTAGCGGAGAAGAGACCCAGTACTTC. Encoded protein: CAISETSGEETQYF.

The chain recombines TRBV11-2 with TRBJ1-5, with TRBD1 matching over 8 bases. J lost 8 bases, V lost 6 bases, and 12 bases had no gene match. Germline V CDR1 and CDR2: SGHAT, FQNNGV. The CDR3 consists of 15 residues. The CDR3 DNA reads TGTGCCAGCAGGAAAACCGGGACAGGCCGAGAGCCCCAGCATTTT. Its protein is CASRKTGTGREPQHF.

The rearrangement joins TRBV24-1 to TRBJ2-2; 7 bases line up with TRBD1. Germline V gene lookup returns CDR1 KGHDR and CDR2 SFDVKD. V gave up 4 bases and J gave up 3 bases; unmatched junction bases: 7. The CDR3 consists of 16 residues. The CDR3 reads CATSDPGTEDTGELFF. DNA of the CDR3: TGTGCCACCAGTGACCCAGGGACAGAAGACACCGGGGAGCTGTTTTTT.

The DNA of the CDR3 is TGCAGTGCTAGACCGGGACTCAGTACCTACGAGCAGTACTTC. Amino acid sequence: CSARPGLSTYEQYF. V usage is TRBV20-1 and J usage is TRBJ2-7; tentative D call: TRBD2 (6 bases). The V and J ends lost 2 bases and 2 bases respectively, with 13 bases between them. The CDR3 has 14 amino acids. CDR1 is DFQATT and CDR2 is SNEGSKA in the germline V gene (reference sequence).

The chain employs TRBV7-2 and TRBJ1-2; D not certain. This CDR3 contains 13 residues. With 2 bases removed from V and 8 bases from J, the gap between germline ends came to 12 bases. CDR1 SGHTA and CDR2 FQGNSA come from the germline V gene. CDR3 nucleotides: TGTGCCAGCAGCTTAAACCAGCTTGGCGGCTACACCTTC. Its protein is CASSLNQLGGYTF.

This clonotype was picked up many times. This sequence joins TRBV7-9 and TRBJ2-2; D not resolved. From germline, CDR1 is SEHNR and CDR2 FQNEAQ (reference sequence). The CDR3 has 11 amino acids. With 5 bases removed from V and 7 bases from J, the gap between germline ends came to 5 bases. CDR3 in DNA: TGTGCCAGCAGCCAGGTCGGGGAGCTGTTTTTT. This sequence encodes CASSQVGELFF.

This clonotype appeared many times. The V and J genes are TRBV25-1 and TRBJ1-1, with a possible D match to TRBD1 (5 bases). The CDR3 runs to 11 residues. From germline, CDR1 is MGHDK and CDR2 SYGVNS. V was trimmed by 2 bases and J by 7 bases, leaving 5 bases between them. The CDR3 sequence: CASSEQGEAFF. The DNA for the CDR3 is TGTGCCAGCAGTGAACAGGGTGAAGCTTTCTTT. Full variable domain (remainder filled in from reference TRBV25-1 and TRBJ1-1): EADIYQTPRYLVIGTGKKITLECSQTMGHDKMYWYQQDPGMELHLIHYSYGVNSTEKGDLSSESTVSRIRTEHFPLTLESARPSHTSQYLCASSEQGEAFFGQGTRLTVV.

In its sample, this clonotype was seen many times. The chain has TRBV19 and TRBJ2-5; tentatively, D is TRBD2 (6 bases). This CDR3 has 14 amino acids. The ends were cut back, 3 bases at V and 0 bases at J, with 8 bases in the middle. From germline, CDR1 is LNHDA and CDR2 SQIVND (reference sequence). CDR3 sequence reads: CASSISSDQETQYF. The CDR3 DNA follows: TGTGCCAGTAGTATCTCTAGCGACCAAGAGACCCAGTACTTC.

The chain uses TRBV2 and TRBJ1-5; TRBD1 agrees at 7 bases. Germline V gene lookup returns CDR1 SNHLY and CDR2 FYNNEI. This CDR3 is built from 13 residues. CDR3 DNA sequence: TGTGCAGCGTCAGGGGACAGTCATCAGCCCCAGCATTTT. This encodes CAASGDSHQPQHF.

The chain recombines TRBV7-2 with TRBJ1-1; TRBD1 might be the D (5 bases). The CDR3 has 14 residues. From germline, CDR1 is SGHTA and CDR2 FQGNSA. The germline V and J ends were trimmed by 8 bases and 0 bases, with 13 bases remaining between them. The CDR3 DNA sequence: TGTGCCAGCCAAGCGCGACAGATGAACACTGAAGCTTTCTTT. Amino acid sequence: CASQARQMNTEAFF.

The J gene is TRBJ1-5, the V gene TRBV7-8; 7 bases fit TRBD1. Germline assignment: CDR1 SGHVS and CDR2 FQNEAQ. The V segment lost 9 bases and the J segment 6 bases; nucleotides outside the gene matches: 11. This CDR3 has 14 residues. The CDR3 sequence: CASSTTGVGQPQHF. In DNA form, the CDR3 reads TGTGCCAGTAGTACCACAGGGGTAGGTCAGCCCCAGCATTTT.

This clonotype was counted once. V gene TRBV2 combines with J gene TRBJ1-1; D gene uncertain. The CDR3 has 14 amino acids. Trimming removed 1 base at V and 1 base at J, with 7 bases between. CDR1 is SNHLY and CDR2 is FYNNEI in the germline V gene. The CDR3 nucleotides are TGTGCCAGCAGTGAAGTTACGGGGAACACTGAAGCTTTCTTT. As protein: CASSEVTGNTEAFF.

This clonotype appeared a single time. This may come from a read error, since a much larger clone is one base off. In this CDR3 the conserved last residue, phenylalanine or tryptophan, is missing, so a read error is likely. The chain links TRBV10-2 to TRBJ1-5; TRBD1 matches at 8 bases. Germline CDR1 is WSHSY and CDR2 is SAAADI. CDR3 length: 17 amino acids. V shed 6 bases, J shed 0 bases, and the junction held 10 bases outside the gene matches. Here the CDR3 reads CASSWTGRENSNQPQHL. The CDR3 DNA reads TGCGCCAGCAGCTGGACAGGGAGAGAGAATAGCAATCAGCCCCAGCATTTA.

A remark on this clonotype: This could be a read error, since a much larger clone is one nucleotide away. The rearrangement joins TRBV2 to TRBJ1-5; D gene unclear. Germline V gives CDR1 SNHLY, CDR2 FYNNEI. There are 15 residues in the CDR3. For the CDR3, the DNA is TGTGCCAGCAGTGAATTCGGGCAGACCAATCGGCCCCAGCATTTT. This encodes CASSEFGQTNRPQHF.

This clonotype came up a few times. The chain uses TRBV2 and TRBJ2-7, with 10 bases identical to TRBD1. Germline V gene lookup returns CDR1 SNHLY and CDR2 FYNNEI. With V trimmed by 4 bases and J by 3 bases, 15 bases remained unmatched. This CDR3 contains 18 residues. The CDR3 loop reads CASSGTGGLGVAGYEQYF. The CDR3 region has the DNA TGTGCCAGCAGTGGGACAGGGGGTCTCGGTGTAGCGGGCTACGAGCAGTACTTC.

About this clonotype itself: A junction boundary mismatches the germline segment, possibly from a read error. This CDR3 reads CSALRGQSNERLFF. The CDR3 bases are TGCAGTGCTCTACGCGGACAGTCTAATGAAAGACTGTTTTTT. The chain couples TRBV20-1 to TRBJ1-4; D is possibly TRBD1 (6 bases). CDR3 length: 14 residues. From germline, CDR1 is DFQATT and CDR2 SNEGSKA (reference sequence).

In its sample, this clonotype was seen a few times. The rearrangement joins TRBV9 to TRBJ1-2; 8 nucleotides line up with TRBD1. The CDR3 totals 18 residues. CDR1 SGDLS and CDR2 YYNGEE come from the germline V gene. The junction had 18 bases not matched to a gene; V was cut back by 0 bases and J by 8 bases. This CDR3 is CASSVDGQGASNVRGYTF. The CDR3 region has the DNA TGTGCCAGCAGCGTAGATGGCCAGGGGGCCTCTAATGTGAGGGGCTACACCTTC.

The rearrangement joins TRBV11-2 to TRBJ2-5, with 8 bases matching TRBD1. Trimming cost V 3 bases and J 9 bases; bases outside gene matches: 12. CDR3 length: 15 amino acids. From germline, CDR1 is SGHAT and CDR2 FQNNGV. The CDR3 here is CASSFNDRGNQPQYF. DNA of the CDR3: TGTGCCAGCAGCTTCAACGACAGGGGCAATCAGCCCCAGTACTTC. The entire variable domain, with the rest obtained from reference TRBV11-2 and TRBJ2-5, is as follows: EAGVAQSPRYKIIEKRQSVAFWCNPISGHATLYWYQQILGQGPKLLIQFQNNGVVDDSQLPKDRFSAERLKGVDSTLKIQPAKLEDSAVYLCASSFNDRGNQPQYFGPGTRLLVL.